Listed below are T cell receptor beta chains from one sample, sequenced in a study of shared clonotypes between healthy human individuals. Profiling relied on immunoSEQ multiplex PCR, and the TCRdb table lists in-frame clones only, not all of them. The repertoire holds 980,000 or so clones, 76% seen once, with around 1.5% in the top ten. Sequenced: memory CD4+ T cells sorted from blood. These receptors were obtained from a man between 18 and 35 years old in good health. Both conserved end residues are part of each CDR3. A D gene is named only where the DNA matches it firmly. Clone sizes are given selectively: once, few, many, or a class where the clone is expanded.

>TRBJ1-3|TRBV7-2|.|.
CASSLEAGRHSGNTIYF
TGTGCCAGCAGCTTAGAAGCTGGACGGCACTCTGGAAACACCATATATTTT
>TRBJ2-6|TRBV10-3|.|.
CAISEANSGANVLTF
TGTGCCATCAGTGAGGCTAATTCTGGGGCCAACGTCCTGACTTTC
>TRBJ1-4|TRBV30|.|.
CAWSQGFGEEKLFF
TGTGCCTGGAGTCAGGGTTTCGGTGAAGAAAAACTGTTTTTT
>TRBJ2-7|TRBV6-6|.|.
CAGTPGPAYEQYF
TGTGCGGGGACTCCAGGGCCGGCCTACGAGCAGTACTTC
>TRBJ2-7|TRBV5-1|.|TRBD2
CASSLASGRDYEQYF
TGCGCCAGCAGCTTGGCATCAGGGAGGGACTACGAGCAGTACTTC
>TRBJ1-2|TRBV7-7|.|.
CCTPFSRAAPAGYTF
TGTTGTACTCCCTTCTCGAGGGCCGCCCCGGCTGGCTACACCTTC
>TRBJ2-7|TRBV7-2|.|TRBD2
CASIPPNALAGSYEQYF
TGTGCCAGCATCCCCCCCAATGCACTAGCGGGTTCCTACGAGCAGTACTTC
>TRBJ2-5|TRBV10-3|.|.
CAISDYETQYF
TGTGCCATCAGTGATTACGAGACCCAGTACTTC
>TRBJ1-6|TRBV11-2|.|.
CASSSNRANSPLHF
TGTGCCAGCAGCTCAAACAGGGCTAATTCACCCCTCCACTTT
>TRBJ2-7|TRBV11-2|.|TRBD1
CASSLYGTAPYEQYF
TGTGCCAGCAGCTTATACGGGACAGCTCCCTACGAGCAGTACTTC
>TRBJ1-5|TRBV4-1|.|.
CASSQEGGGNQPQHF
TGCGCCAGCAGCCAAGAGGGGGGGGGCAATCAGCCCCAGCATTTT
>TRBJ2-2|TRBV5-1|.|.
CASSPQGMGTGELFF
TGCGCCAGCAGCCCCCAGGGTATGGGGACCGGGGAGCTGTTTTTT
>TRBJ2-3|TRBV5-1|.|TRBD2
CASRVLAGSPSTDTQYF
TGCGCCAGCAGGGTGCTAGCGGGCTCTCCTAGCACAGATACGCAGTATTTT
>TRBJ1-2|TRBV5-8|few|.
CASSFRGYYGYTF
TGTGCCAGCAGCTTTCGGGGGTACTATGGCTACACCTTC
>TRBJ2-3|TRBV5-6|.|.
CASSSITRTDTQYF
TGTGCCAGCAGCTCGATAACCCGGACAGATACGCAGTATTTT
>TRBJ2-1|TRBV10-2|once|TRBD1
CASTVPGQGVNEQFF
TGCGCCAGCACGGTCCCCGGACAGGGGGTCAATGAGCAGTTCTTC
>TRBJ1-1|TRBV29-1|.|.
CSVQEGNTEAFF
TGCAGCGTTCAGGAGGGGAACACTGAAGCTTTCTTT
>TRBJ2-1|TRBV5-1|.|TRBD2
CASSLAGLAGDTQFF
TGCGCCAGCAGCTTGGCGGGACTAGCGGGAGACACCCAGTTCTTC
>TRBJ2-2|TRBV9|few|.
CASSDRPGGPTLNTGELFF
TGTGCCAGCAGCGATCGCCCAGGAGGACCCACGCTTAACACCGGGGAGCTGTTTTTT
>TRBJ1-2|TRBV4-3|.|.
CASSPTGANYGYTF
TGCGCCAGCAGCCCGACAGGAGCTAACTATGGCTACACCTTC
>TRBJ1-2|TRBV6-6|.|TRBD1
CASRDRGRGADGYTF
TGTGCCAGCCGGGACAGGGGGCGAGGTGCGGATGGCTACACCTTC
>TRBJ2-1|TRBV20-1|.|.
CSASDNEQFF
TGCAGTGCTAGTGACAATGAGCAGTTCTTC